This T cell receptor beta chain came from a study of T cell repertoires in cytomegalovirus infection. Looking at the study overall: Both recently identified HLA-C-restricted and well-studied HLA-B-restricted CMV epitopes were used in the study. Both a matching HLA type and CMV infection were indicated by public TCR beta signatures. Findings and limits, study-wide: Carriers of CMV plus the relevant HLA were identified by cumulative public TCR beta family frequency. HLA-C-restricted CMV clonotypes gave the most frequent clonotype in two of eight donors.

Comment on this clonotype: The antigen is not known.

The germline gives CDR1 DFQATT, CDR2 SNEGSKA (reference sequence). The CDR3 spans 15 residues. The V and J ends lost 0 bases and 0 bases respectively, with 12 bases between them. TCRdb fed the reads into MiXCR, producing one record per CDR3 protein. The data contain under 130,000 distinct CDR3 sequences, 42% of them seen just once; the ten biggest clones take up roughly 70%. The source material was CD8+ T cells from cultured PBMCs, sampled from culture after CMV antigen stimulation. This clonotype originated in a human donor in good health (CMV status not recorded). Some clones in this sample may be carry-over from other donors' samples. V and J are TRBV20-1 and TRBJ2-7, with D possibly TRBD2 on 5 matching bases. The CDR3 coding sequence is TGCAGTGCTAGAGAAACGACCGGAGGCTCCTACGAGCAGTACTTC. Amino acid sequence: CSARETTGGSYEQYF.